Listed below are T cell receptor beta chains from one sample, sequenced in a study of T cell repertoires in cytomegalovirus infection. Each CDR3 protein is one row after TCRdb ran MiXCR on the reads. The table has around 440,000 distinct CDR3 sequences, around 10% seen once. The source material was PBMCs. The receptors were gathered from a human donor in good health (CMV status not recorded). Some clones in this sample may be carry-over from other donors' samples. Each CDR3 is given with its conserved first and last residue. D genes are given only for firm matches. Not every row has a clone size; where given, it reads once, few, many or a size class.

>-|-|TRBV7-9|TRBJ1-2
CASTRDMNGYTF
TGTGCCAGTACCCGGGACATGAATGGCTACACCTTC
>many|-|TRBV19|TRBJ1-5
CASTPPRGGAHQPQHF
TGTGCCAGTACTCCCCCGAGGGGGGGTGCACATCAGCCCCAGCATTTT
>few|-|TRBV19|TRBJ1-5
CASTFRVGSNQPQHF
TGTGCCAGTACCTTTCGGGTAGGGTCAAATCAGCCCCAGCATTTT
>few|TRBD2|TRBV6-6|TRBJ2-2
CASNPSGGDTGELFF
TGTGCCAGCAATCCCAGCGGGGGGGACACCGGGGAGCTGTTTTTT
>many|-|TRBV10-3|TRBJ2-3
CAISESEQDTQYF
TGTGCCATCAGTGAGTCGGAACAAGATACGCAGTATTTT
>many|-|TRBV11-2|TRBJ1-6
CASSLRHFSGLNSPLHF
TGTGCCAGCAGCTTGCGGCATTTTTCCGGCCTTAATTCACCCCTCCACTTT
>few|-|TRBV7-9|TRBJ2-1
CASVEGVRGEQFF
TGTGCCAGCGTTGAGGGAGTTCGCGGTGAGCAGTTCTTC
>many|TRBD2|TRBV11-3|TRBJ2-5
CASSSSGRALETQYF
TGTGCCAGCAGCTCCAGCGGGAGGGCCCTGGAGACCCAGTACTTC
>many|-|TRBV6-1|TRBJ1-2
CASTREGGKNGYTF
TGTGCCAGCACCCGGGAGGGTGGCAAGAATGGCTACACCTTC
>many|-|TRBV5-4|TRBJ2-1
CASSLGVADEQFF
TGTGCCAGCAGCTTGGGGGTAGCCGATGAGCAGTTCTTC
>-|TRBD1|TRBV19|TRBJ2-5
CASSKTGALGETQYF
TGTGCCAGTAGTAAGACAGGGGCCCTGGGGGAGACCCAGTACTTC
>many|-|TRBV12-3/TRBV12-4|TRBJ2-5
CASSYRGSGQETQYF
TGTGCCAGCAGTTACCGGGGCTCGGGCCAAGAGACCCAGTACTTC
>many|TRBD2|TRBV14|TRBJ2-3
CASSQPTSGTRTDTQYF
TGTGCCAGCAGCCAACCTACTAGCGGAACGCGCACAGATACGCAGTATTTT
>many|-|TRBV28|TRBJ1-3
CASSSTVSGNTIYF
TGTGCCAGCAGTTCGACGGTCTCTGGAAACACCATATATTTT
>many|TRBD1|TRBV5-4|TRBJ2-1
CASSTQTGYNEQFF
TGTGCCAGCAGCACCCAGACAGGGTACAATGAGCAGTTCTTC
>many|TRBD1|TRBV5-5|TRBJ1-4
CASSSVPGQGVKEKLFF
TGTGCCAGCAGCTCAGTCCCGGGACAGGGCGTCAAGGAAAAACTGTTTTTT
>many|TRBD2|TRBV7-9|TRBJ2-1
CASSRVWREGPRNEQFF
TGTGCCAGCAGCAGAGTATGGCGGGAGGGCCCTCGAAATGAGCAGTTCTTC
>many|-|TRBV7-9|TRBJ2-1
CASSPRASGRSGEQFF
TGTGCCAGCAGCCCCAGGGCCAGCGGAAGAAGTGGTGAGCAGTTCTTC
>many|-|TRBV7-6|TRBJ2-7
CASSLARTSYEQYF
TGTGCCAGCAGCTTAGCAAGGACATCATACGAGCAGTACTTC
>many|-|TRBV5-4|TRBJ2-3
CASSLANRDSGQYF
TGTGCCAGCAGCTTGGCCAATCGGGATTCGGGGCAGTATTTT
>-|TRBD1|TRBV2|TRBJ1-1
CASGGGERTEAFF
TGTGCCAGCGGAGGGGGCGAACGGACTGAAGCTTTCTTT
>many|-|TRBV12-3/TRBV12-4|TRBJ1-3
CASSWTASSGNTIYF
TGTGCCAGCAGTTGGACAGCCAGCTCTGGAAACACCATATATTTT
>many|-|TRBV20-1|TRBJ1-2
CSASGGLGYGYTF
TGCAGTGCTAGCGGGGGGCTTGGCTATGGCTACACCTTC
>many|TRBD1|TRBV5-6|TRBJ1-2
CASSTNFRRGHYGYTF
TGTGCCAGCAGCACCAATTTTCGAAGGGGGCACTATGGCTACACCTTC
>many|TRBD2|TRBV7-2|TRBJ2-3
CASRIGSGSLNTQYF
TGTGCCAGCAGAATAGGTAGCGGGAGCTTGAATACGCAGTATTTT
>many|TRBD2|TRBV7-9|TRBJ2-1
CASSTTSGEPSYNEQFF
TGTGCCAGCAGCACTACTAGCGGCGAACCCTCCTACAATGAGCAGTTCTTC
>few|-|TRBV18|TRBJ1-1
CASSPPGSEAFF
TGTGCCAGCTCACCACCGGGAAGTGAAGCTTTCTTT
>many|TRBD1|TRBV7-9|TRBJ1-2
CASSLVVGQAYGYTF
TGTGCCAGCAGCTTAGTAGTAGGACAGGCCTATGGCTACACCTTC
>few|-|TRBV29-1|TRBJ2-1
CSVGPVPRGNEQFF
TGCAGCGTAGGTCCGGTCCCTAGAGGCAATGAGCAGTTCTTC
>-|TRBD1|TRBV6-6|TRBJ2-7
CASTNRDRVYEQYF
TGTGCCAGCACTAACCGGGACAGGGTCTACGAGCAGTACTTC
>-|TRBD2|TRBV18|TRBJ2-1
CASSPLTSSFLSEQFF
TGTGCCAGCTCACCGCTGACTAGCTCTTTTTTATCTGAGCAGTTCTTC
>-|-|TRBV18|TRBJ1-1
CASSPPYNGNTEAFF
TGTGCCAGCTCACCACCGTATAACGGGAACACTGAAGCTTTCTTT
>many|-|TRBV7-3|TRBJ1-1
CASSPMGGPSTEAFF
TGTGCCAGCAGCCCCATGGGGGGCCCATCCACTGAAGCTTTCTTT
>many|-|TRBV6-6|TRBJ2-5
CASSYPGLQETQYF
TGTGCCAGCAGTTACCCTGGACTCCAAGAGACCCAGTACTTC
>many|TRBD2|TRBV19|TRBJ2-1
CASSGTSGGAVLDEQFF
TGTGCCAGTAGTGGGACTAGCGGGGGGGCTGTTCTGGATGAGCAGTTCTTC
>many|TRBD1|TRBV12-3/TRBV12-4|TRBJ1-3
CASSSGTVGNTIYF
TGTGCCAGCAGTTCGGGGACAGTTGGAAACACCATATATTTT
>many|-|TRBV7-4|TRBJ2-7
CASSLDVHPTYEQYF
TGTGCCAGCAGCTTAGACGTACACCCCACCTACGAGCAGTACTTC
>-|-|TRBV12-3/TRBV12-4|TRBJ2-4
CASTPGEPHLENIQYF
TGTGCCAGCACCCCGGGGGAGCCCCACCTCGAAAACATTCAGTACTTC
>many|TRBD1|TRBV4-2|TRBJ1-1
CASTPDRANTEAFF
TGTGCCAGCACTCCGGACAGGGCGAACACTGAAGCTTTCTTT
>many|-|TRBV4-1|TRBJ2-2
CASRALGQNTGELFF
TGCGCCAGCAGAGCCTTGGGACAGAACACCGGGGAGCTGTTTTTT
>many|TRBD1|TRBV7-2|TRBJ2-7
CASSLVNAGGSYEQYF
TGTGCCAGCAGCTTAGTTAACGCAGGGGGATCCTACGAGCAGTACTTC
>many|-|TRBV25-1|TRBJ2-7
CASSEDWTAAEQYF
TGTGCCAGCAGTGAAGACTGGACAGCTGCCGAGCAGTACTTC
>many|-|TRBV6-1|TRBJ2-6
CASSEEGRLPTGANVLTF
TGTGCCAGCAGTGAAGAGGGACGCCTACCCACTGGGGCCAACGTCCTGACTTTC